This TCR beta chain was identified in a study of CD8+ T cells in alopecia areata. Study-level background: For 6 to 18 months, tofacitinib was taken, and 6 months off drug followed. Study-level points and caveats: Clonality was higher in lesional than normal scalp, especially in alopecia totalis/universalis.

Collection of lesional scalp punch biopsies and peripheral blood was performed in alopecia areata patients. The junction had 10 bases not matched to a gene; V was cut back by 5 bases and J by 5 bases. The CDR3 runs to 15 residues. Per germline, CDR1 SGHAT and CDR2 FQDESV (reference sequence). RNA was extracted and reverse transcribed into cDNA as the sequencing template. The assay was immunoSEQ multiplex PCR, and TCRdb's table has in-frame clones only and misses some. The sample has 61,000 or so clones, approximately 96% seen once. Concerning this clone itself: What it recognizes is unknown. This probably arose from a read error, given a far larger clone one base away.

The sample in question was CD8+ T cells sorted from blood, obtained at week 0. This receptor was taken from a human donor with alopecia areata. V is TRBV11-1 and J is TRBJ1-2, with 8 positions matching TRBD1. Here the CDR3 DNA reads TGTGCCAGCAGCCAAGATAGGACAGGGCAATATGGCTACACCTTC. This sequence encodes CASSQDRTGQYGYTF.